This T cell receptor (beta chain) was captured by sequencing in a study of beta chain features in type 1 diabetes. Whole-study results and caveats: Moderate but significant shortening of TCRB CDR3s was recorded in all four CD4+ subsets from Type 1 diabetes patients.

The isolated RNA, all of it, was reverse transcribed, so expressed TCRB transcripts were what got sequenced. TCRdb's copy holds only in-frame clones and misses some; the assay was immunoSEQ multiplex PCR. The repertoire holds more than 300,000 clones, roughly 12% seen once, with approximately 0.01% in the top ten. In regard to this clone: The antigen is undetermined.

The specimen was naive CD4+ T cells from blood. The receptor's source is a woman younger than 35 with type 1 diabetes.

CDR3 loop: CSVRTGLNIQYF. The CDR3 region has the DNA TGCAGCGTCCGGACAGGGTTGAACATTCAGTACTTC. The V and J genes are TRBV29-1 and TRBJ2-4; 8 nucleotides agree with TRBD1. Germline V gene lookup returns CDR1 SQVTM and CDR2 ANQGSEA. Trimming at V came to 6 bases and at J to 7 bases, leaving 5 bases not matched to a gene. CDR3 length: 12 residues.